This T cell receptor (beta chain) was profiled in a study of neoadjuvant nivolumab and ipilimumab in lung cancer. The CDR3 is 11 amino acids. Germline values: CDR1 SNHLY, CDR2 FYNNEI. Notes on this clone: Its specificity is not known. The junction differs from germline at one of its ends, possibly a read error.

This table comes from immunoSEQ multiplex PCR, and its TCRdb copy is limited to in-frame clones, with some not included. The sample lists more than 40,000 clones; more than 85% were seen once. Findings of the study overall: Resected tumors had greater TCR richness and clonality than uninvolved lung. TCR clonality did not significantly correlate with pathologic tumor regression. Only two of four nivolumab-treated tumors gained richness and clonality by surgery.

J is TRBJ2-1 and V is TRBV2, with D hard to call. Sequenced material: blood, taken before neoadjuvant nivolumab, alone or with ipilimumab. The clonotype comes from an adult with non-small cell lung cancer. Some clones in this sample may be carry-over from other donors' samples. CDR3 DNA: TGTGCCAGCAGCAATCCGGGTCTGCGTGTCTTC. Amino acid sequence: CASSNPGLRVF.